The clone carrying this T cell receptor beta chain has only one observation. Its antigen is unidentified. Some clones are missing from TCRdb's copy, which holds only in-frame ones; the method was immunoSEQ multiplex PCR. The sample consists of more than 12,000 clones, around 93% of them appearing once. The entry originates in a study of OX40 agonist ivuxolimab in advanced cancers. About the study: Mean age approximately 55 years, range roughly 20 to 85; around 80% male. Overall study findings and caveats: Researchers report that CD8+ T cells had, on average, more expanded clones than CD4+. The antigens recognized by the expanded peripheral T cells, that is their antigen specificity, were not determined.

With 9 bases removed from V and 6 bases from J, the gap between germline ends came to 15 bases. The germline CDR1 and CDR2 sequences are LNHDA and SQIVND (reference sequence). CDR3 length equals 13 residues. The sequence was obtained from an adult with an advanced solid tumor such as melanoma, head and neck, liver or kidney cancer. J is TRBJ2-1 and V is TRBV19; D may be TRBD1 (5 bases). The sequencing here drew on CD4+ or CD8+ T cells sorted from blood, taken in a trial of the OX40 agonist ivuxolimab. In nucleotides, the CDR3 is TGTGCCAGCTCTGACAGTTGGAGCAATGAGCAGTTCTTC. Translated: CASSDSWSNEQFF.